These T cell receptor beta chains were read from a single sample in a study of T cell responses to AZD1222 COVID-19 vaccine. Sequencing was performed with immunoSEQ multiplex PCR; in TCRdb, only in-frame clones are kept and a portion is missing. The sample contains about 110,000 clones, more than 70% of which appear only once. The specimen was peripheral blood, collected 28 days after the second AZD1222 dose. The origin of the receptors is an adult who received the AZD1222 COVID-19 vaccine. CDR3s include the opening cysteine and the closing phenylalanine or tryptophan. The D gene is left open where the match is weak. Not all rows give a size; the values are once, few, many and, for expanded clones, a class.

V gene	J gene	D gene	clone size	CDR3 protein	CDR3 DNA
TRBV6-1	TRBJ2-1	.	few	CASSEKQTYNEQFF	TGTGCCAGCAGTGAAAAGCAGACCTACAATGAGCAGTTCTTC
TRBV6-5	TRBJ2-7	.	once	CASTRTVYEQYF	TGTGCCAGCACTCGAACAGTCTACGAGCAGTACTTC
TRBV11-3	TRBJ2-3	TRBD2	few	CASSYPGGRRGGDIDTQYF	TGTGCCAGCAGCTACCCCGGGGGGCGGCGCGGGGGGGACATAGATACGCAGTATTTT
TRBV15	TRBJ1-2	.	.	CATGGGEGYGYTF	TGTGCCACCGGGGGAGGGGAGGGCTATGGCTACACCTTC
TRBV18	TRBJ2-1	TRBD2	once	CASSPGSGGVSYNEQFF	TGTGCCAGCTCACCAGGTAGCGGGGGGGTCTCCTACAATGAGCAGTTCTTC
TRBV24-1	TRBJ2-1	.	.	CATSEGLTSYNEQFF	TGTGCCACCAGTGAGGGTCTTACTTCCTACAATGAGCAGTTCTTC
TRBV18	TRBJ1-3	TRBD1	.	CASRRDSFSGNTIYF	TGTGCCAGCCGCCGGGACAGCTTCTCTGGAAACACCATATATTTT
TRBV25-1	TRBJ1-4	.	.	CASSAGGHRATNEKLFF	TGTGCCAGCAGTGCCGGGGGCCACCGTGCAACTAATGAAAAACTGTTTTTT
TRBV5-6	TRBJ2-1	.	.	CASSTGLGSYNEQFF	TGTGCCAGCAGCACGGGCCTCGGCTCCTACAATGAGCAGTTCTTC
TRBV4-1	TRBJ1-2	.	.	CASSQFGQRSYTF	TGCGCCAGCAGCCAATTCGGACAGCGGAGCTACACCTTC
TRBV4-1	TRBJ2-1	TRBD2	.	CASIKDYSGISYNEQFF	TGCGCCAGCATTAAAGACTATAGCGGGATATCCTACAATGAGCAGTTCTTC
TRBV10-3	TRBJ2-5	TRBD2	.	CATGRSGGEETQYF	TGTGCCACCGGCCGTAGCGGGGGTGAAGAGACCCAGTACTTC
TRBV7-8	TRBJ1-1	.	.	CASSLVGYGEAFF	TGTGCCAGCAGCTTAGTAGGGTATGGGGAAGCTTTCTTT
TRBV25-1	TRBJ1-1	.	.	CASSISYRDTEAFF	TGTGCCAGCAGTATCTCATACAGGGACACTGAAGCTTTCTTT
TRBV30	TRBJ2-5	.	.	CAWSVRGKETQYF	TGTGCCTGGAGTGTACGGGGGAAAGAGACCCAGTACTTC
TRBV5-4	TRBJ2-5	TRBD2	once	CASSWAAGVETQYF	TGTGCCAGCAGCTGGGCGGCGGGGGTAGAGACCCAGTACTTC
TRBV28	TRBJ1-1	.	.	CASSPPTVVGTEAFF	TGTGCCAGCAGTCCTCCCACAGTGGTTGGGACTGAAGCTTTCTTT
TRBV4-1	TRBJ2-5	TRBD2	.	CASSQGLAPQETQYF	TGCGCCAGCAGCCAGGGACTAGCACCCCAAGAGACCCAGTACTTC
TRBV10-3	TRBJ2-7	TRBD2	.	CASLTSGRDYPYEQYF	TGTGCCTCCCTGACTAGCGGGAGGGATTACCCCTACGAGCAGTACTTC
TRBV21-1	TRBJ1-2	.	.	CASSKAPAGNYGYTF	TGTGCCAGCAGCAAAGCCCCGGCAGGGAACTATGGCTACACCTTC
TRBV7-8	TRBJ2-5	.	.	CASKTRSSQETQYF	TGTGCCAGCAAAACTAGGAGCTCTCAAGAGACCCAGTACTTC
TRBV4-3	TRBJ1-1	.	.	CASSPRESTEAFF	TGCGCCAGCAGCCCTAGGGAGAGCACTGAAGCTTTCTTT
TRBV4-2	TRBJ2-3	.	.	CASGPGTAVITDTQYF	TGTGCCAGCGGCCCCGGGACGGCCGTCATCACAGATACGCAGTATTTT
TRBV10-3	TRBJ2-3	TRBD2	.	CAISDGTSGRDTDTQYF	TGTGCCATCAGTGACGGGACTAGCGGGAGGGACACAGATACGCAGTATTTT
TRBV5-8	TRBJ1-2	.	.	CASSVSGRNYGYTF	TGTGCCAGCAGCGTTTCAGGGAGAAACTATGGCTACACCTTC
TRBV20-1	TRBJ2-2	.	.	CSAREGGELFF	TGCAGTGCTAGAGAGGGTGGGGAGCTGTTTTTT
TRBV5-1	TRBJ2-7	TRBD1	.	CASSLDTGGSYEQYF	TGCGCCAGCAGCTTGGATACAGGGGGCTCGTACGAGCAGTACTTC
TRBV9	TRBJ2-7	.	.	CASSVGGDSYEQYF	TGTGCCAGCAGCGTGGGAGGGGACAGCTACGAGCAGTACTTC
TRBV4-1	TRBJ2-1	.	once	CASSQAPWGRYNEQFF	TGCGCCAGCAGCCAAGCTCCTTGGGGACGGTACAATGAGCAGTTCTTC
TRBV14	TRBJ2-2	TRBD1	once	CASSFRTGTTGELFF	TGTGCCAGCAGCTTCCGGACAGGGACCACCGGGGAGCTGTTTTTT
TRBV6-5	TRBJ1-2	.	once	CASSLRGGNYGYTF	TGTGCCAGCAGTCTTCGGGGAGGGAACTATGGCTACACCTTC
TRBV18	TRBJ2-7	.	.	CASSPYDPIVYYEQYF	TGTGCCAGCTCACCCTACGACCCCATAGTTTACTACGAGCAGTACTTC
TRBV3-1/TRBV3-2	TRBJ2-2	TRBD1	.	CASSQVTLTGVNTGELFF	TGTGCCAGCAGCCAAGTAACCCTGACAGGGGTGAACACCGGGGAGCTGTTTTTT
TRBV6-2/TRBV6-3	TRBJ1-2	.	.	CASSLDAVGYTF	TGTGCCAGCAGTTTAGATGCCGTTGGCTACACCTTC
TRBV11-2	TRBJ2-4	.	.	CASSVAGIQNIQYF	TGTGCCAGCAGCGTCGCGGGAATTCAAAACATTCAGTACTTC
TRBV7-9	TRBJ2-3	TRBD1	.	CASSQTQGVSTDTQYF	TGTGCCAGCAGCCAGACCCAGGGGGTAAGCACAGATACGCAGTATTTT
TRBV7-3	TRBJ2-1	.	.	CASRTRLVSNEQFF	TGTGCCAGCAGGACAAGACTAGTTTCCAATGAGCAGTTCTTC
TRBV11-2	TRBJ1-1	TRBD1	.	CASSFPNRGYTEAFF	TGTGCCAGCAGCTTCCCAAACAGGGGATACACTGAAGCTTTCTTT
TRBV10-3	TRBJ1-2	.	.	CAVIGPTNYGYTF	TGTGCCGTCATCGGGCCGACCAACTATGGCTACACCTTC
TRBV18	TRBJ1-1	TRBD1	.	CASSPLDRGGGGEAFF	TGTGCCAGCTCACCACTGGACAGGGGAGGAGGGGGTGAAGCTTTCTTT
TRBV7-8	TRBJ1-2	.	.	CASSPEGGRNYGYTF	TGTGCCAGCAGCCCCGAGGGGGGGAGAAACTATGGCTACACCTTC
TRBV5-4	TRBJ1-1	.	.	CASGESQMNTEAFF	TGTGCCAGCGGTGAGAGTCAGATGAACACTGAAGCTTTCTTT
TRBV7-2	TRBJ1-1	.	once	CASSSWTVDEAFF	TGTGCCAGCAGCTCGTGGACGGTTGATGAAGCTTTCTTT
TRBV7-9	TRBJ1-2	.	.	CASSATDYGYTF	TGTGCCAGCAGCGCAACCGACTATGGCTACACCTTC
TRBV19	TRBJ2-7	TRBD1	medium-sized	CASSSTSGTGYYEQYF	TGTGCCAGTAGTTCCACCTCCGGGACAGGATACTACGAGCAGTACTTC
TRBV7-2	TRBJ1-2	.	.	CASSLSRFNYGYTF	TGTGCCAGCAGCTTAAGCAGGTTCAACTATGGCTACACCTTC
TRBV5-6	TRBJ1-2	.	.	CASSLKQANYGYTF	TGTGCCAGCAGCTTGAAACAGGCTAACTATGGCTACACCTTC
TRBV29-1	TRBJ2-5	.	.	CSVVRDTQETQYF	TGCAGCGTTGTTCGGGACACCCAAGAGACCCAGTACTTC
TRBV25-1	TRBJ2-3	.	.	CASAPHSGSSTDTQYF	TGTGCCAGCGCCCCCCATAGCGGTTCTAGCACAGATACGCAGTATTTT
TRBV5-4	TRBJ1-2	.	.	CASSLVTANYGYTF	TGTGCCAGCAGCTTGGTTACGGCTAACTATGGCTACACCTTC
TRBV27	TRBJ2-7	.	.	CASSIRGAVEQYF	TGTGCCAGCAGTATTCGGGGGGCGGTGGAGCAGTACTTC
TRBV15	TRBJ1-1	.	.	CATSRDRGWAEAFF	TGTGCCACCAGCAGAGACAGGGGTTGGGCTGAAGCTTTCTTT
TRBV29-1	TRBJ2-7	.	.	CSVGGMSGEQYF	TGCAGCGTGGGAGGTATGTCGGGCGAGCAGTACTTC
TRBV4-2	TRBJ2-7	TRBD1	.	CASSLRDRDIRYF	TGTGCCAGCAGCCTCCGGGACAGGGACATTCGGTACTTC
TRBV9	TRBJ2-7	.	once	CASSVGRGAGQYF	TGTGCCAGCAGCGTAGGACGGGGGGCCGGGCAGTACTTC
TRBV6-5	TRBJ1-1	.	few	CAVGVLSGNTEAFF	TGTGCCGTCGGGGTGTTGTCAGGGAACACTGAAGCTTTCTTT